These T cell receptor beta chains were read from a single sample in a study of cytomegalovirus exposure and HLA in healthy donors. The method was immunoSEQ multiplex PCR; TCRdb's version includes in-frame clones alone and lacks a portion of them. Altogether around 140,000 clones are present, 75% to 80% being singletons, with the ten largest covering about 1.1%. Sequencing was performed on PBMCs. Receptor source: a male donor in good health and CMV-seronegative. Each CDR3 is given with its conserved first and last residue. Each record gives: clone size, D gene, J gene, CDR3 length, V gene, CDR3 DNA, CDR3 protein. D genes are given only for firm matches. For some rows the clone size is stated as once, few or many, or as a class when expanded; others skip it.

>-|-|TRBJ1-5|17|TRBV2
TGTGCCAGCAGGGGGGGGGACACGGGTATCAGCAATCAGCCCCAGCATTTT
CASRGGDTGISNQPQHF
>few|TRBD1|TRBJ1-2|13|TRBV6-5
TGTGCCAGCAGGTTACAGGGGAACTATGGCTACACCTTC
CASRLQGNYGYTF
>-|-|TRBJ2-3|12|TRBV6-1
TGTGCCAGCAGAGAGAGTACAGATACGCAGTATTTT
CASRESTDTQYF
>-|TRBD2|TRBJ2-5|15|TRBV6-5
TGTGCCAGCAGTCAGCCGACTAGCGGAGACGAGACCCAGTACTTC
CASSQPTSGDETQYF
>-|-|TRBJ1-6|14|TRBV19
TGTGCCAGTAGTATGGGAGGTTATAATTCACCCCTCCACTTT
CASSMGGYNSPLHF
>-|TRBD1|TRBJ2-1|14|TRBV5-1
TGCGCCAGCAGCTTGGGGGACAGGTCCCATGAGCAGTTCTTC
CASSLGDRSHEQFF
>-|-|TRBJ1-6|13|TRBV5-1
TGCGCCAGCAGCTTGTCTCCGAATTCACCCCTCCACTTT
CASSLSPNSPLHF
>once|TRBD1|TRBJ1-4|15|TRBV9
TGTGCCAGCAGCACCCGACAGGGGGCTAATGAAAAACTGTTTTTT
CASSTRQGANEKLFF
>-|TRBD2|TRBJ2-3|14|TRBV7-6
TGTGCCAGCAGCTTAACTAGCGGGGCCGATACGCAGTATTTT
CASSLTSGADTQYF
>-|TRBD1|TRBJ2-5|14|TRBV5-1
TGCGCCAGCAGCTCGGGACAGGGGTCGGAGACCCAGTACTTC
CASSSGQGSETQYF
>-|TRBD1|TRBJ2-2|17|TRBV23-1
TGCGCCAGCAGTCAACCAGTCCAGGGGGCTTACACCGGGGAGCTGTTTTTT
CASSQPVQGAYTGELFF
>-|-|TRBJ1-3|13|TRBV29-1
TGCAGCGTGGCCGGGAACTCTGGAAACACCATATATTTT
CSVAGNSGNTIYF
>-|-|TRBJ1-3|15|TRBV11-3
TGTGCCAGCAGCCCAGCGGGCAACTCTGGAAACACCATATATTTT
CASSPAGNSGNTIYF
>-|TRBD1|TRBJ1-5|16|TRBV5-8
TGTGCCAGCAGCCCCGGGACAGTGGGGGTCAATCAGCCCCAGCATTTT
CASSPGTVGVNQPQHF
>few|TRBD2|TRBJ2-7|14|TRBV7-6
TGTGCCAGCAGCCCCGTCGGGGGGGGGTACGAGCAGTACTTC
CASSPVGGGYEQYF
>-|TRBD2|TRBJ2-3|17|TRBV5-1
TGCGCCAGCAGCCCGGGTTGGACTAGCGGGGCCACAGATACGCAGTATTTT
CASSPGWTSGATDTQYF
>-|-|TRBJ1-6|16|TRBV19
TGTGCCAGTAGTATTTCCGTGAGCTCCTATAATTCACCCCTCCACTTT
CASSISVSSYNSPLHF
>few|-|TRBJ1-5|15|TRBV19
TGTGCCAGTAGTATAGGACCAGGCCCTAATCAGCCCCAGCATTTT
CASSIGPGPNQPQHF
>-|TRBD2|TRBJ2-3|19|TRBV7-2
TGTGCCAGCAGCTTAGTGGGGTTAGCGGGGGGGCAGAGCACAGATACGCAGTATTTT
CASSLVGLAGGQSTDTQYF
>-|-|TRBJ1-1|11|TRBV20-1
TGCAGTGCTGGGACTCGCGGAGAAGCTTTCTTT
CSAGTRGEAFF
>-|-|TRBJ1-2|13|TRBV11-2
TGTGCCAGCAGCTTAACGGGGTTTGAAGGCTACACCTTC
CASSLTGFEGYTF
>once|-|TRBJ2-1|14|TRBV30
TGTGCCTGGAGTAAGCGGCCCTTTTTGGATGAGCAGTTCTTC
CAWSKRPFLDEQFF
>-|-|TRBJ2-6|17|TRBV29-1
TGCAGCGTCCAGGCGAGGGAGGTCGGGACTGGGGCCAACGTCCTGACTTTC
CSVQAREVGTGANVLTF
>-|TRBD1|TRBJ1-2|13|TRBV2
TGTGCCAGCAGTTTCAGGGGGCATGATGGCTACACCTTC
CASSFRGHDGYTF
>once|-|TRBJ2-2|15|TRBV9
TGTGCCAGCAGCGTAGGGGACATTGGCACCGGGGAGCTGTTTTTT
CASSVGDIGTGELFF
>few|TRBD2|TRBJ2-1|16|TRBV18
TGTGCCAGCTCACCACCAGGGACTAGCGGATACAATGAGCAGTTCTTC
CASSPPGTSGYNEQFF
>-|-|TRBJ2-5|13|TRBV11-2
TGTGCCAGCACCGTGGGGGACTCAGGGACCCAGTACTTC
CASTVGDSGTQYF
>once|TRBD1|TRBJ2-2|18|TRBV4-2
TGTGCCAGCAGCCAAGTGGGAATATCGACAGGGAGCGGCGGGGAGCTGTTTTTT
CASSQVGISTGSGGELFF
>-|TRBD1|TRBJ2-1|15|TRBV5-1
TGCGCCAGCAGCTCGACAGGGTCTGCCTACAATGAGCAGTTCTTC
CASSSTGSAYNEQFF
>-|TRBD2|TRBJ2-1|16|TRBV6-6
TGTGCCAGCAGTTACCCGAGCGGGGGGGCAAACAATGAGCAGTTCTTC
CASSYPSGGANNEQFF